Following are 14 T cell receptor beta chains from one sample sequenced in a study of shared clonotypes between healthy human individuals. TCRdb's copy holds only in-frame clones and misses some; the assay was immunoSEQ multiplex PCR. The sample has about 2.4 million clones; roughly nine tenths are singletons. The sample was naive CD4+ T cells sorted from blood. Specified subset: CD45RA+ positively selected. These receptors were taken from a young man in good health.

The rearrangement links TRBV19 to TRBJ1-2, with 7 bases lining up with TRBD1. CDR1 and CDR2 (germline): LNHDA, SQIVND (reference sequence). The CDR3 is made up of 13 amino acids. The V segment lost 5 bases and the J segment 9 bases; nucleotides outside the gene matches: 9. This CDR3 is CASSLVDRTRYTF. CDR3 DNA sequence: TGTGCCAGTAGTCTCGTGGACAGGACCCGCTACACCTTC.

The chain carries TRBV23-1 and TRBJ2-5; 11 positions match TRBD2. TRBV23-1 is recorded as an ORF, its role being uncertain. After removal of 3 bases from V and 2 bases from J, the junction contained 11 bases not matched to a gene. The CDR3 totals 18 residues. The CDR3 loop is CASSHPGSSGRNQETQYF. The DNA for the CDR3 is TGCGCCAGCAGTCACCCGGGGTCTAGCGGGAGGAATCAAGAGACCCAGTACTTC.

The genes are TRBV5-1 and TRBJ1-5; D not resolved. Trimming cost V 4 bases and J 3 bases, with 11 bases left between them. CDR1 is SGHRS and CDR2 is YFSETQ in the germline V gene. The CDR3 has 14 amino acids. CDR3 protein: CASSPGPANQPQHF. The CDR3, as DNA: TGCGCCAGCAGCCCCGGACCGGCCAATCAGCCCCAGCATTTT.

A single count supports this clone. The chain joins TRBV28 to TRBJ2-6, with 8 bases identical to TRBD2. Germline V lookup: CDR1 MDHEN, CDR2 SYDVKM. V shed 5 bases, J shed 0 bases, and the junction held 9 bases outside the gene matches. The length of the CDR3 is 18 residues. CDR3 loop: CASSSLAGTFSGANVLTF. Here the CDR3 DNA reads TGTGCCAGCAGTAGCTTAGCGGGAACCTTCTCTGGGGCCAACGTCCTGACTTTC.

The chain joins TRBV2 to TRBJ2-3, with TRBD2 identical over 8 bases. V shed 5 bases, J shed 0 bases, and the junction held 7 bases outside the gene matches. CDR1 is SNHLY and CDR2 is FYNNEI in the germline V gene. The CDR3 has 16 amino acids. This chain's CDR3 is CASSSRGGLSTDTQYF. The CDR3 DNA follows: TGTGCCAGCAGTTCCCGGGGGGGGTTGAGCACAGATACGCAGTATTTT.

This clone was seen just once. The chain has TRBV6-5 and TRBJ2-7, with 8 nucleotides matching TRBD2. The trim removed 2 bases at V and 2 bases at J, leaving 8 bases unmatched. The CDR3 extends over 16 amino acids. CDR1 is MNHEY and CDR2 is SVGAGI in the germline V gene. CDR3 protein: CASSYRTGGPAYEQYF. The CDR3 DNA sequence: TGTGCCAGCAGTTACAGAACGGGAGGGCCTGCCTACGAGCAGTACTTC.

A note on this clone: Relative to the germline gene, one junction end is altered; a read error may explain this. The genes are TRBV7-7 and TRBJ2-2; unclear D gene. Germline V gene lookup returns CDR1 SSHAT and CDR2 FNYEAQ (reference sequence). This CDR3 has 15 residues. CDR3: CASSPTTGNTGELFF. The CDR3 DNA reads TGTGCTAGCAGCCCAACTACGGGTAACACCGGGGAGCTGTTTTTT.

The chain has TRBV5-8 and TRBJ2-4; no clear D. This CDR3 region has 14 residues. Germline V lookup: CDR1 SGHTS, CDR2 YDEGEE. V lost 4 bases and J 0 bases, leaving 8 bases between the germline ends. The CDR3 DNA sequence: TGTGCCAGCAGCCACCGACAAGCCAAAAACATTCAGTACTTC. It is translated as CASSHRQAKNIQYF.

This clone turned up a few times. The chain links TRBV4-3 to TRBJ2-3; the D gene is possibly TRBD2 (5 bases). CDR1 is LGHNA and CDR2 is YSLEER in the germline V gene. This CDR3 spans 16 amino acids. Trimming removed 0 bases from V and 3 bases from J, with 13 bases in between. CDR3 DNA sequence: TGCGCCAGCAGCCAAGATCTGGGCGGGCAGACAGATACGCAGTATTTT. It is translated as CASSQDLGGQTDTQYF.

On this clone itself: Other DNA variants within this sample encode the same CDR3. The rearrangement links TRBV5-4 to TRBJ2-3; 7 bases match TRBD1. The germline V gene encodes CDR1 SGHNT and CDR2 YYREEE (reference sequence). Losses at the gene ends were 1 base for V and 4 bases for J; bases not matched to a gene: 3. The CDR3 is 14 residues long. The CDR3, as DNA: TGTGCCAGCAGCTTGAGACAGGGACCAGATACGCAGTATTTT. Its protein is CASSLRQGPDTQYF.

The genes are TRBV4-1 and TRBJ2-5, with 7 bases aligning to TRBD1. CDR1 MGHRA and CDR2 YSYEKL come from the germline V gene. This CDR3 has 14 amino acids. The J segment lost 5 bases and the V segment lost 2 bases, leaving 5 bases of the junction unmatched. CDR3 in amino acids: CASSQPRGRETQYF. The CDR3 nucleotides read TGCGCCAGCAGCCAACCGAGGGGGCGGGAGACCCAGTACTTC.

V is TRBV5-4 and J is TRBJ2-5; 9 bases map to TRBD1. Unmatched junction bases numbered 15, after V lost 4 bases and J lost 11 bases. Looked up from germline, CDR1 is SGHNT and CDR2 is YYREEE (reference sequence). CDR3 length: 15 amino acids. This CDR3 reads CASSLDPGQGAYQYF. CDR3 coding DNA: TGTGCCAGCAGCCTGGATCCGGGACAGGGCGCTTATCAGTACTTC.

This rearrangement joins TRBV6-4 to TRBJ2-1, with TRBD2 matching over 11 bases. The ends lost 3 bases at V and 8 bases at J; junction bases unmatched: 6. Germline CDR1 and CDR2: MRHNA and SNTAGT. The CDR3 length is 15 residues. CDR3 region: CASSEELAGVYEQFF. The CDR3 coding sequence is TGTGCCAGCAGTGAAGAACTAGCGGGAGTATATGAGCAGTTCTTC.

The chain couples TRBV6-1 to TRBJ2-3; 9 bases map to TRBD1. The CDR3 sequence is 15 residues long. J gave up 3 bases and V 2 bases, and 3 bases lay outside the gene matches. Germline CDR1 is MNHNS and CDR2 is SASEGT. The DNA for the CDR3 is TGTGCCAGCAGTGAACGACAGGGGGGTACAGATACGCAGTATTTT. This codes for CASSERQGGTDTQYF.